The source of this T cell receptor beta chain is a study of blood T cell repertoires in COVID-19 (dated by TCRdb to about 2020). Study-level background: The collaborator samples originated in the United States, Italy and Spain and spanned the acute and convalescent phases of COVID-19. The sample metadata nearly always contained a de-identified subject ID, COVID-19 status, age in years and sex. Deeply sampled blood TCRbeta repertoires from subjects exposed to, actively infected with, or recovered from COVID-19 were included in the dataset. The samples were drawn from two sources: the first 160 participants of the ongoing ImmuneRACE study, and 950 to 1,500 subjects contributed by 6 global collaborators. HLA class I and class II types, where available, came from metadata supplied by the sample provider rather than from assay-based typing. The repertoires were released in a freely available public database meant as a resource for research on the immune response to SARS-CoV-2. The material from the prospective study consisted of cDNA or gDNA derived from T cells, B-cell-depleted T cells, or PBMCs. Summary of the overall study and its limitations: The quantity of clinical and demographic metadata differed by source and by participant and was supplied without curation.

The immunoSEQ Assay, a bias-controlled multiplex PCR, was used to amplify TCRbeta CDR3 regions from genomic DNA. Per the original workflow: The number of nucleated cells in each sample was estimated by amplification of reference gene primers within the assay. To quantify the absolute abundance of each unique TCRbeta CDR3 rearrangement, sequence reads were collapsed and filtered. For each sample, productive Simpson clonality was calculated by taking the square root of Simpson's diversity index across productive rearrangements. Held by TCRdb, this immuneACCESS table contains in-frame sequences only and omits some clones. Under half of the omission traces to an unresolved V gene where checked; the cause of the rest is unknown. V, J and clone size reflect that table, while D and trimming were determined from the DNA. This sample gives about 110,000 clones in total; about 87% of them show up just once. Around 7% of the sample is taken by the ten largest.

About this clone itself: This clone's antigen is unknown. No per-base quality is available; no much larger clone lies one base away.

CDR1 and CDR2 were assigned from the germline V gene as MDHEN and SYDVKM. V lost 6 bases and J lost 5 bases, and the count of bases not matched to a germline gene is 6. The CDR3 holds 14 amino acids from the cysteine to the phenylalanine. The sequence is cut down to CDR3 DNA, 42 bases in frame from base 1. The collaborating institutions used their own protocols to collect whole blood in K2EDTA tubes. For TCRbeta analysis, collaborators shipped samples as frozen whole blood, isolated PBMCs, or DNA extracted from either of those sample types. The sequenced material came from peripheral blood. The TCR comes from a man aged 50-60 years with active or convalescent COVID-19. Recombination joined TRBV28 with TRBJ1-5, with 8 central nucleotides matching TRBD1. At the DNA level, the sequence is TGTGCCAGCAGGTCACAGGGGGGGGATCAGCCCCAGCATTTT. Translation gives CASRSQGGDQPQHF.